This T cell receptor beta chain was sequenced for a study of T cell changes during pregnancy in multiple sclerosis. TCRdb keeps only in-frame clones here, not all; method: immunoSEQ multiplex PCR. The sample carries roughly 40,000 clones, over 80% recorded once. Germline CDR1 and CDR2: KGHSH and LQKENI. The V gene lost 4 bases and the J gene lost 6 bases, with 16 bases spanning the gap. This CDR3 spans 15 amino acids. The sample here was CD4+ T cells from peripheral blood mononuclear cells, taken before pregnancy. The chain joins TRBV18 to TRBJ1-5; D is possibly TRBD1 (6 bases). This TCR was sampled from a female donor with multiple sclerosis, enrolled in a pregnancy study. This chain's CDR3 is CASSRAGTTGQPQHF. The CDR3 nucleotides read TGTGCCAGCTCACGGGCCGGGACAACGGGTCAGCCCCAGCATTTT.